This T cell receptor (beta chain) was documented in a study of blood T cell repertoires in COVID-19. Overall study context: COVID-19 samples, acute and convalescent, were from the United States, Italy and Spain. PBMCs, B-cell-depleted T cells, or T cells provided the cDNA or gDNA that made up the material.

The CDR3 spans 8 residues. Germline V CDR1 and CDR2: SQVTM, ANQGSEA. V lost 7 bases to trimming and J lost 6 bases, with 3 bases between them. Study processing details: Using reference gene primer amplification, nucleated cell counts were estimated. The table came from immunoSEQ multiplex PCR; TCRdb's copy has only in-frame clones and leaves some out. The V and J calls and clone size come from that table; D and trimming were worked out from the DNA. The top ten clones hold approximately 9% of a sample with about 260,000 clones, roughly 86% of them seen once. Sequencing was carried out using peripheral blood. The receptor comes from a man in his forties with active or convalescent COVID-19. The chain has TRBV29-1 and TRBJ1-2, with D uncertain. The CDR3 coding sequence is TGCAGCGATAATGGCTACACCTTC. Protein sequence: CSDNGYTF. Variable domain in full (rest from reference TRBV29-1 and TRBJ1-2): SAVISQKPSRDICQRGTSLTIQCQVDSQVTMMFWYRQQPGQSLTLIATANQGSEATYESGFVIDKFPISRPNLTFSTLTVSNMSPEDSSIYLCSDNGYTFGSGTRLTVV.